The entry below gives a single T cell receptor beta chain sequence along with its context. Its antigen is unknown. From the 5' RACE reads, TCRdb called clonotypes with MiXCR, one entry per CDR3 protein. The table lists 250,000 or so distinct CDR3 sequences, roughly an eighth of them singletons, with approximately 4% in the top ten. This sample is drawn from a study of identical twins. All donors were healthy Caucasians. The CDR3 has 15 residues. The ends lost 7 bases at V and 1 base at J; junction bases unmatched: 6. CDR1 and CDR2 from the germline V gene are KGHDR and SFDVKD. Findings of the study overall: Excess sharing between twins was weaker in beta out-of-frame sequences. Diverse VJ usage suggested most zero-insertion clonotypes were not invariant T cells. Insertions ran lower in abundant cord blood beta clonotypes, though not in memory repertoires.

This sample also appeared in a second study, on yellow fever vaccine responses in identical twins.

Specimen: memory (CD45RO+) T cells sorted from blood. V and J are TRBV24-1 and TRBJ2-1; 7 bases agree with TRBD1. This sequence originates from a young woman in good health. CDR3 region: CATRQGGKSYNEQFF. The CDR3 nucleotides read TGTGCCACCAGGCAAGGGGGCAAATCCTACAATGAGCAGTTCTTC.